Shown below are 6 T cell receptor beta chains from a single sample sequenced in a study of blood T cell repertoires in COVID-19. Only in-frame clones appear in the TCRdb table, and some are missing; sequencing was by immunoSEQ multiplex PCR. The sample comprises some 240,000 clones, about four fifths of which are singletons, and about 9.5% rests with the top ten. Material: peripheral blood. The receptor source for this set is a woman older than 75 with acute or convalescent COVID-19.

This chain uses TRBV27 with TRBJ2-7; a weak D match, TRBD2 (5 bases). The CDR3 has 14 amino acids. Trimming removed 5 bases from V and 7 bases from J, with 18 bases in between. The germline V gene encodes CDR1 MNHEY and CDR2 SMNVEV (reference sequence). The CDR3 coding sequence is TGTGCCAGCAGTCCGACGGAGGTCGGCCGAGAGCAGTACTTC. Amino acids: CASSPTEVGREQYF.

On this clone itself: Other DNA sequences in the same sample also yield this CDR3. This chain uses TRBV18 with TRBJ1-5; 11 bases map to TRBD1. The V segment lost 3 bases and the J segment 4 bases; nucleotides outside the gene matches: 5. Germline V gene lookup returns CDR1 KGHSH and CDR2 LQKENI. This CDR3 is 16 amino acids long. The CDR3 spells CASSPTGTGGNQPQHF. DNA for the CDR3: TGTGCCAGCTCACCGACCGGGACAGGGGGGAATCAGCCCCAGCATTTT.

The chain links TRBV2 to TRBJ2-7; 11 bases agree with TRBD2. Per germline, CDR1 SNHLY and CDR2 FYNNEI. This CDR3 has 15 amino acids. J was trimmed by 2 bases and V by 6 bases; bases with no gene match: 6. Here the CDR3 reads CASSGTSGGPYEQYF. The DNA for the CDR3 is TGTGCCAGCAGCGGGACTAGCGGTGGACCCTACGAGCAGTACTTC.

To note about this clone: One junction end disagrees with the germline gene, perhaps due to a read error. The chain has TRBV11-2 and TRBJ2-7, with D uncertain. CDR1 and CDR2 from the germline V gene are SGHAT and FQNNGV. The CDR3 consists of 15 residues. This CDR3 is CAGSLTVGGVGEQYF. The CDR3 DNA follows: TGTGCCGGCAGCTTAACGGTCGGTGGAGTCGGGGAGCAGTACTTC.

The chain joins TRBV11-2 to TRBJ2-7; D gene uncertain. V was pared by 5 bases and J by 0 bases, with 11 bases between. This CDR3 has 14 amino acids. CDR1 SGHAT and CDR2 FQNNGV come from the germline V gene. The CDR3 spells CASSLSRISYEQYF. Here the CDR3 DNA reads TGTGCCAGCAGCCTCAGTCGCATCTCCTACGAGCAGTACTTC.

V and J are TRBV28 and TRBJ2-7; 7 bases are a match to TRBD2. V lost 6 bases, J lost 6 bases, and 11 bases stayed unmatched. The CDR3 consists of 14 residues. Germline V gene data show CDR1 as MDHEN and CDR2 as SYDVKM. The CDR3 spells CASRLWGEGTEQYF. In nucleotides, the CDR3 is TGTGCCAGCAGGCTCTGGGGGGAGGGAACCGAGCAGTACTTC.